These 28 T cell receptor beta chains were sequenced from one sample in a study of T-cell reconstitution after alpha-beta-depleted transplantation in children. Preparation of the TCRbeta library used unique molecular identifiers. TCRdb called the PCR reads again in MiXCR, with one record for every CDR3 protein. The sample includes about 980,000 distinct CDR3 sequences, 25% to 30% of them seen just once. The sequencing here drew on PBMCs, mostly from graft donor cells, taken 360 days after TCRalphabeta/CD19-depleted stem cell transplant. These receptors were obtained from a boy in the first two years of life who had a stem cell transplant for SCID, so the T cells may come from the graft donor.

This clonotype has just a few counts. The chain recombines TRBV12-3 or TRBV12-4 with TRBJ2-3; D possibly corresponds to TRBD2 (7 bases). V was shortened by 8 bases and J by 2 bases, with 14 bases between the two germline ends. The CDR3 sequence is 14 residues long. The CDR3 here is CASLLGGATDTQYF. The CDR3 nucleotides read TGTGCCAGCCTCTTGGGGGGGGCCACAGATACGCAGTATTTT.

The J gene is TRBJ2-3, the V gene TRBV20-1, with D possibly being TRBD1 (6 bases). Germline V gene data show CDR1 as DFQATT and CDR2 as SNEGSKA (reference sequence). The CDR3 covers 15 residues. V was clipped by 7 bases and J by 3 bases, with 20 bases between them. This CDR3 reads CSGRIDRLATDTQYF. CDR3 DNA: TGCAGTGGCCGCATCGACAGGCTTGCTACAGATACGCAGTATTTT.

The V gene is TRBV5-1, the J gene TRBJ1-2, with D perhaps TRBD1 (6 bases). Germline values: CDR1 SGHRS, CDR2 YFSETQ. This CDR3 has 13 amino acids. V was pared by 3 bases and J by 2 bases, with 8 bases between. Written as DNA, the CDR3 is TGCGCCAGCAGCTGGGACACAAACTATGGCTACACCTTC. It codes for CASSWDTNYGYTF.

The chain is built from TRBV6-5 and TRBJ1-2; D is ambiguous. Trimming removed 0 bases from V and 4 bases from J, with 18 bases in between. Germline loops: CDR1 MNHEY, CDR2 SVGAGI. CDR3 size: 17 residues. The CDR3 is CASSYSYEVEQLYGYTF. DNA of the CDR3: TGTGCCAGCAGTTACTCGTACGAAGTCGAACAGCTCTATGGCTACACCTTC.

This clonotype has only a few counts. J is TRBJ1-1 and V is TRBV12-5; D is possibly TRBD1 (5 bases). Germline loops: CDR1 LGHNT, CDR2 FRNRAP. Trimming pared 6 bases from V and 5 bases from J, leaving 19 bases between. This CDR3 has 15 residues. DNA for the CDR3: TGTGCTAGTGGCCCCACGGGGCTAATGCGAACTGAAGCTTTCTTT. It is translated as CASGPTGLMRTEAFF.

The chain couples TRBV6-1 to TRBJ1-2; unclear D gene. Deletions cut 6 bases from V and 6 bases from J, with 17 bases between. The length of the CDR3 is 14 residues. Germline CDR1 is MNHNS and CDR2 is SASEGT. CDR3 sequence reads: CASSPKPRGHGYTF. The CDR3 DNA reads TGTGCCAGCAGCCCCAAACCCCGAGGGCATGGCTACACCTTC.

The J gene is TRBJ2-5, the V gene TRBV6-6; perhaps TRBD2 as D (5 bases). Deletions cut 2 bases from V and 5 bases from J, with 9 bases between. Germline V CDR1 and CDR2: MNHNY, SVGAGI (reference sequence). The CDR3 extends over 13 amino acids. Written as DNA, the CDR3 is TGTGCCAGCAGTTACCGGGGTACGGAGACCCAGTACTTC. This gives the protein CASSYRGTETQYF.

This CDR3 reads CASRLTGEQFF. The DNA for the CDR3 is TGTGCCAGCAGACTCACGGGTGAGCAGTTCTTC. V usage is TRBV7-3 and J usage is TRBJ2-1; D not resolved. Trimming removed 6 bases at V and 9 bases at J, with 9 bases between. The germline CDR1 and CDR2 sequences are SGHTA and FQGTGA. The CDR3 covers 11 residues.

This clonotype showed up just a few times. In DNA form, the CDR3 reads TGTGCCAGCATACTTGAGGACAGATACAATGAGCAGTTCTTC. This codes for CASILEDRYNEQFF. The chain has TRBV9 and TRBJ2-1, with D possibly being TRBD1 (6 bases). Per the germline V gene, CDR1 is SGDLS and CDR2 is YYNGEE. This CDR3 is built from 14 residues. V was shortened by 6 bases and J by 4 bases, with 14 bases between the two germline ends. Full variable domain (remainder filled in from reference TRBV9 and TRBJ2-1): DSGVTQTPKHLITATGQRVTLRCSPRSGDLSVYWYQQSLDQGLQFLIQYYNGEERAKGNILERFSAQQFPDLHSELNLSSLELGDSALYFCASILEDRYNEQFFGPGTRLTVL.

The chain couples TRBV25-1 to TRBJ2-1; 16 positions match TRBD2. Per the germline V gene, CDR1 is MGHDK and CDR2 is SYGVNS. CDR3 length: 16 residues. V lost 5 bases and J lost 9; bases outside the gene matches: 7. CDR3 protein: CASSKGLAGGHSEQFF. Written as DNA, the CDR3 is TGTGCCAGCAGTAAGGGACTAGCGGGGGGGCATAGTGAGCAGTTCTTC.

V and J are TRBV28 and TRBJ2-7; 7 positions agree with TRBD1. The trim removed 2 bases at V and 4 bases at J, leaving 8 bases unmatched. The V gene's germline CDR1 is MDHEN and CDR2 SYDVKM. The CDR3 is made up of 15 amino acids. The CDR3 DNA reads as TGTGCCAGCAGTTTACATCCAGGGGGTCAGTACGAGCAGTACTTC. Protein sequence: CASSLHPGGQYEQYF.

This clonotype was counted a few times. This chain connects TRBV12-3 or TRBV12-4 to TRBJ2-7; D remains unclear. The V gene lost 3 bases and the J gene lost 6 bases, with 6 bases spanning the gap. The CDR3 is 11 residues long. The CDR3: CASSFVGEQYF. The DNA of the CDR3 is TGTGCCAGCAGTTTTGTAGGCGAGCAGTACTTC.

CDR3 amino acids: CASSYSIEPANSYEQYF. The CDR3 DNA reads TGTGCCAGCAGTTACTCGATTGAGCCGGCAAATTCCTACGAGCAGTACTTC. The chain employs TRBV6-5 and TRBJ2-7; D not resolved. The CDR3 runs 17 residues. Germline V gene lookup returns CDR1 MNHEY and CDR2 SVGAGI. The V end lost 0 bases, the J end lost 1 base, and 16 bases lay between the germline ends.

The V gene is TRBV20-1, the J gene TRBJ2-3, with TRBD2 matching over 11 bases. The CDR3 consists of 15 residues. Trimming took 7 bases from V and 2 from J; bases not matched to a gene: 8. Germline V CDR1 and CDR2: DFQATT, SNEGSKA (reference sequence). CDR3 sequence (DNA): TGCAGTGTTCGGACTAGCGGGTACGACACAGATACGCAGTATTTT. This sequence encodes CSVRTSGYDTDTQYF.

This clonotype came up a few times. The chain recombines TRBV6-2 or TRBV6-3 with TRBJ2-1; tentatively, D is TRBD1 (5 bases). Germline V gene data show CDR1 as MNHEY and CDR2 as SVGEGT. The germline V and J ends were trimmed by 4 bases and 6 bases, with 16 bases remaining between them. The CDR3 sequence is 15 residues long. Here the CDR3 DNA reads TGTGCCAGCAGTTCCCTCGACAGAGCCGCCAATGAGCAGTTCTTC. Its translation is CASSSLDRAANEQFF.

The CDR3 reads CASSFYRDSPNTEAFF. CDR3 coding DNA: TGTGCCAGCAGTTTCTATAGGGACAGCCCAAACACTGAAGCTTTCTTT. This rearrangement joins TRBV28 to TRBJ1-1; 7 nucleotides line up with TRBD1. Germline CDR1 MDHEN, CDR2 SYDVKM. With V trimmed by 3 bases and J by 2 bases, 9 bases remained unmatched. The length of the CDR3 is 16 residues.

The chain carries TRBV5-1 and TRBJ1-4; D gene ambiguous. Germline V gene sequence: CDR1 SGHRS, CDR2 YFSETQ. V was pared by 2 bases and J by 7 bases, with 18 bases between. There are 16 residues in the CDR3. CDR3 residues: CASSFTPPQESEKLFF. The CDR3 DNA follows: TGCGCCAGCAGCTTCACCCCTCCACAAGAGAGTGAAAAACTGTTTTTT.

This rearrangement joins TRBV7-8 to TRBJ1-3; no clear D. The CDR3 contains 15 residues. V was pared by 2 bases and J by 0 bases, with 8 bases between. Per germline, CDR1 SGHVS and CDR2 FQNEAQ. The CDR3 DNA reads as TGTGCCAGCAGCTTATCTGGGTACTCTGGAAACACCATATATTTT. It specifies CASSLSGYSGNTIYF.

On this clonotype: Here the CDR3 omits its conserved ending phenylalanine or tryptophan, so a read error is the likely source. The rearrangement joins TRBV12-3 or TRBV12-4 to TRBJ1-4, with TRBD1 matching 7 bases. V shed 6 bases, J shed 5 bases, and the junction held 6 bases outside the gene matches. The CDR3 sequence is 14 residues long. The CDR3 nucleotides are TGTGCCAGCAGGAAACAGGGGTTCAATGAAAAACTGTTTTAT. Protein: CASRKQGFNEKLFY.

This clonotype was counted only a few times. DNA of the CDR3: TGTGCCAGCAGTTACGATCTAGTCAAAAATGAGCAGTTCTTC. As protein: CASSYDLVKNEQFF. The chain uses TRBV6-5 and TRBJ2-1; D uncertain. Germline-derived CDR1 and CDR2 are MNHEY and SVGAGI. Deletions cut 2 bases from V and 7 bases from J, with 12 bases between. This CDR3 region has 14 residues.

The chain has TRBV13 and TRBJ1-1; D remains ambiguous. The germline V gene encodes CDR1 PRHDT and CDR2 FYEKMQ (reference sequence). CDR3 size: 17 residues. Trimming took off 4 bases at V and 0 bases at J, with 18 bases between the two ends. CDR3 residues: CASSSQGRRNMNTEAFF. The CDR3 nucleotides read TGTGCCAGCAGCTCCCAAGGGCGAAGGAACATGAACACTGAAGCTTTCTTT.

The chain employs TRBV7-3 and TRBJ2-1; 8 nucleotides match TRBD2. V trimming: 2 bases; J trimming: 8 bases; junction bases outside the gene matches: 8. There are 15 residues in the CDR3. Germline-derived CDR1 and CDR2 are SGHTA and FQGTGA. The CDR3 spells CASSLLGLGTDEQFF. CDR3 DNA sequence: TGTGCCAGCAGCTTATTGGGACTAGGTACCGATGAGCAGTTCTTC.

In its sample, this clonotype was seen once. The rearrangement joins TRBV6-5 to TRBJ1-1; TRBD1 might be the D (6 bases). The CDR3 totals 16 residues. Germline assignment: CDR1 MNHEY and CDR2 SVGAGI. Deletions cut 6 bases from V and 2 bases from J, with 19 bases between. The CDR3: CASRYNSRGGNTEAFF. The CDR3 nucleotides are TGTGCCAGCAGGTACAATTCCAGGGGCGGAAACACTGAAGCTTTCTTT.

The chain has TRBV18 and TRBJ2-7; no definite D call. The germline V gene encodes CDR1 KGHSH and CDR2 LQKENI. This CDR3 has 16 amino acids. The germline V and J ends were trimmed by 6 bases and 5 bases, with 23 bases remaining between them. CDR3 sequence reads: CASSTLGKLDPDEQYF. The CDR3 bases are TGTGCCAGCTCCACGCTGGGAAAGTTAGATCCTGACGAGCAGTACTTC.

A few counts support this clonotype. The chain joins TRBV5-1 to TRBJ2-3, with 12 bases lining up with TRBD2. This CDR3 is 16 amino acids long. The germline V gene encodes CDR1 SGHRS and CDR2 YFSETQ. Trimming at V came to 0 bases and at J to 5 bases, leaving 4 bases not matched to a gene. The CDR3 here is CASSLAPSGGVDTQYF. The CDR3 nucleotides are TGCGCCAGCAGCTTGGCACCTAGCGGGGGGGTAGATACGCAGTATTTT.

This chain joins TRBV12-3 or TRBV12-4 and TRBJ2-1; D not resolved. Trimming shortened V by 5 bases and J by 0 bases, and 11 bases separated the two germline ends. This CDR3 has 15 residues. The CDR3 region has the DNA TGTGCCAGCAGTGCCGCGTCGAGCTCCTACAATGAGCAGTTCTTC. It yields the protein CASSAASSSYNEQFF.

The sample holds a few counts of this clonotype. The chain is built from TRBV9 and TRBJ2-1; D ambiguous. The CDR3 is 15 residues long. Deletions cut 2 bases from V and 5 bases from J, with 14 bases between. Germline V lookup: CDR1 SGDLS, CDR2 YYNGEE. The CDR3 is CASSVGLTVDNEQFF. The CDR3 DNA follows: TGTGCCAGCAGCGTTGGGTTGACGGTAGACAATGAGCAGTTCTTC.

The sample holds one count of this clonotype. The chain's CDR3 is CASSLARDNNQPQHF. The CDR3 nucleotides read TGTGCCAGCAGTTTGGCCCGGGACAACAATCAGCCCCAGCATTTT. V is TRBV12-3 or TRBV12-4 and J is TRBJ1-5; D perhaps matches TRBD1 (6 bases). The CDR3 totals 15 residues. Trimming took off 3 bases at V and 3 bases at J, with 12 bases between the two ends.